The T cell receptor (beta chain) under discussion was sequenced for a study of human T cells and chemical hapten exposure. Individual cDNA molecules each carried unique molecular identifiers attached by the library. TCRdb re-called the 5' RACE reads with MiXCR, one entry per CDR3 protein. The data show 95,000 to 120,000 distinct CDR3 sequences, around 20% seen once. The authors' total RNA extraction used unfractionated whole blood. This clonotype has a handful of counts. This TCR derives from a human donor in good health.

This chain's CDR3 is CASSPGQGPNKANVLTF. Here the CDR3 DNA reads TGTGCCAGCAGCCCAGGACAGGGGCCCAATAAGGCCAACGTCCTGACTTTC. This sequence joins TRBV27 and TRBJ2-6, with 9 bases identical to TRBD1. The CDR3 loop spans 17 amino acids. Germline loops: CDR1 MNHEY, CDR2 SMNVEV (reference sequence). Trimming took 6 bases from V and 6 from J; bases not matched to a gene: 12.